This T cell receptor (beta chain) was captured by sequencing in a study of T cells in Graves' hyperthyroidism and ophthalmopathy. Amplified TCR beta CDR3 regions came from RNA transcripts. A first-round RT-PCR of the TCR CDR3 used the HTBI primer set. TCRdb re-analysed the multiplex PCR reads in MiXCR, keeping a single row per CDR3 protein. The table includes 200,000 to 300,000 distinct CDR3 sequences, approximately 23% detected once. This clonotype was recorded at least ten times. Germline V lookup: CDR1 SGHDT, CDR2 YYEEEE. V shed 0 bases and J shed 3 bases, with 9 bases lying between them. This CDR3 is built from 14 residues.

The specimen was blood. This clonotype was obtained from a middle-aged woman with Graves' ophthalmopathy. The chain joins TRBV5-6 to TRBJ1-2; no definite D call. CDR3: CASSLAGGYYGYTF. The CDR3 DNA sequence: TGTGCCAGCAGCTTGGCGGGCGGCTACTATGGCTACACCTTC.